These 24 T cell receptor beta chains share one sample of origin, sequenced in a study of OX40 agonist ivuxolimab in advanced cancers. Clones were read by immunoSEQ multiplex PCR, and TCRdb kept only the in-frame ones, dropping some. The table lists about 60,000 clones, approximately 91% of them singletons. The sample here was CD4+ or CD8+ T cells sorted from blood, taken in a trial of the OX40 agonist ivuxolimab. These receptors were collected from an adult with an advanced solid tumor such as melanoma, head and neck, liver or kidney cancer.

The chain carries TRBV5-4 and TRBJ1-2, with 8 nucleotides matching TRBD1. V was clipped by 1 base and J by 8 bases; unmatched bases: 10. Germline loops: CDR1 SGHNT, CDR2 YYREEE (reference sequence). The CDR3 length is 15 residues. The CDR3 DNA is TGTGCCAGCAGCTTGCCCACCGGACAGGGAGGGGGCTACACCTTC. Its translation: CASSLPTGQGGGYTF.

The V call is TRBV11-2, the J call TRBJ2-1, with 7 nucleotides matching TRBD1. J gave up 4 bases and V 3 bases, and 6 bases lay outside the gene matches. The germline V gene has CDR1 SGHAT and CDR2 FQNNGV. The CDR3 covers 15 residues. This CDR3 reads CASSFSPGGYNEQFF. The CDR3 coding sequence is TGTGCCAGCAGCTTTTCCCCAGGGGGTTACAATGAGCAGTTCTTC.

This sequence joins TRBV28 and TRBJ2-7; D is ambiguous. Between the trimmed V and J ends, which lost 3 bases and 3 bases, there was a span of 9 bases. Germline CDR1 reads MDHEN; CDR2 reads SYDVKM. The CDR3 has 13 residues. The CDR3 nucleotides are TGTGCCAGCAGTTTTCCCGGAAACTACGAGCAGTACTTC. This encodes CASSFPGNYEQYF.

V is TRBV28 and J is TRBJ2-3; a possible D gene is TRBD2 (6 bases). This CDR3 has 18 amino acids. CDR1 is MDHEN, CDR2 SYDVKM, per germline. The V and J ends lost 5 bases and 2 bases respectively, with 23 bases between them. The CDR3 DNA reads as TGTGCCAGCAGTCCCGATCGCTCCGGGAGCGGATTCACAGATACGCAGTATTTT. It codes for CASSPDRSGSGFTDTQYF.

This chain uses TRBV28 with TRBJ2-2; D could derive from TRBD1 or TRBD2 (6 bases each). Germline lookup yields CDR1 MDHEN and CDR2 SYDVKM. V was cut by 1 base and J by 5 bases, with 17 bases left in between. The CDR3 runs to 17 residues. The CDR3 bases are TGTGCCAGCAGTTTATCCTCTCGGGGGCGGGAAACCGGGGAGCTGTTTTTT. It specifies CASSLSSRGRETGELFF.

The chain joins TRBV6-1 to TRBJ2-2; TRBD2 agrees at 8 bases. Germline trimming cut 8 bases from V and 6 bases from J; bases unmatched to any gene: 8. Germline CDR1 is MNHNS and CDR2 is SASEGT. This CDR3 spans 14 amino acids. In nucleotides, the CDR3 is TGTGCCAGCCAGGGGTTAGCGGGACCCGGGGAGCTGTTTTTT. The encoded protein is CASQGLAGPGELFF.

The rearrangement links TRBV6-5 to TRBJ1-4; TRBD1 aligns across 8 bases. The V gene end was trimmed by 7 bases and the J gene end by 5 bases; junction bases not matched to a gene: 6. Germline V gene lookup returns CDR1 MNHEY and CDR2 SVGAGI. The CDR3 length is 14 residues. CDR3 amino acids: CASTWDRPNEKLFF. CDR3 coding DNA: TGTGCCAGCACCTGGGACAGGCCGAATGAAAAACTGTTTTTT.

The chain links TRBV29-1 to TRBJ2-3, with 12 bases aligning to TRBD2. In germline, CDR1 is SQVTM, CDR2 ANQGSEA. Trimming removed 6 bases from V and 2 bases from J; junction bases left unmatched: 6. The CDR3 sequence is 15 residues long. CDR3 in DNA: TGCAGCGTCTTCCGGACTAGCGGGAACACAGATACGCAGTATTTT. As protein: CSVFRTSGNTDTQYF.

The V gene is TRBV30, the J gene TRBJ1-2; D is perhaps TRBD1 (5 bases). The germline V gene has CDR1 GTSNPN and CDR2 SVGIG (reference sequence). The CDR3 has 16 residues. V lost 1 base, J lost 3 bases, and 18 bases lay in between. The CDR3 loop is CAWSGPNATGYYGYTF. For the CDR3, the DNA is TGTGCCTGGAGTGGCCCGAACGCTACAGGATACTATGGCTACACCTTC. The full variable domain, in which reference TRBV30 and TRBJ1-2 provide the parts outside the CDR3, is SQTIHQWPATLVQPVGSPLSLECTVEGTSNPNLYWYRQAAGRGLQLLFYSVGIGQISSEVPQNLSASRPQDRQFILSSKKLLLSDSGFYLCAWSGPNATGYYGYTFGSGTRLTVV.

The CDR3: CASSTFGDISPLHF. The CDR3 DNA is TGTGCCAGCAGTACCTTTGGGGATATCTCACCCCTCCACTTT. The chain is built from TRBV28 and TRBJ1-6; D gene ambiguous. The CDR3 sequence is 14 residues long. From germline, CDR1 is MDHEN and CDR2 SYDVKM. The germline V and J ends were trimmed by 5 bases and 10 bases, with 15 bases remaining between them.

This rearrangement joins TRBV4-1 to TRBJ1-3; 12 positions agree with TRBD1. Germline V gene data show CDR1 as MGHRA and CDR2 as YSYEKL. Trimming at V came to 4 bases and at J to 1 base, leaving 11 bases not matched to a gene. The CDR3 sequence is 19 residues long. DNA for the CDR3: TGCGCCAGCAGCCCTACCCCGGGACAGGGGGCTCGGTCTGGAAACACCATATATTTT. It is translated as CASSPTPGQGARSGNTIYF.

J is TRBJ2-2 and V is TRBV2; tentative D call: TRBD1 (6 bases). Germline V CDR1 and CDR2: SNHLY, FYNNEI. Trimming shortened V by 6 bases and J by 7 bases, and 18 bases separated the two germline ends. The CDR3 consists of 15 residues. The CDR3, as DNA: TGTGCCAGCAGCGGGCAGGGGCCCCTCGGCGGGGAGCTGTTTTTT. This translates into CASSGQGPLGGELFF. Looking up the rest from reference TRBV2 and TRBJ2-2 gives the full variable domain: EPEVTQTPSHQVTQMGQEVILRCVPISNHLYFYWYRQILGQKVEFLVSFYNNEISEKSEIFDDQFSVERPDGSNFTLKIRSTKLEDSAMYFCASSGQGPLGGELFFGEGSRLTVL.

The chain carries TRBV6-6 and TRBJ1-1; no definite D call. In germline, CDR1 is MNHNY, CDR2 SVGAGI (reference sequence). The V gene lost 11 bases and the J gene lost 4 bases, with 17 bases spanning the gap. The CDR3 has 13 residues. The CDR3 here is CASRLAGGTEAFF. The CDR3 DNA reads as TGTGCCTCTCGATTAGCGGGCGGCACTGAAGCTTTCTTT.

The rearrangement links TRBV28 to TRBJ1-5; the D is unclear. V lost 5 bases and J 0 bases, leaving 14 bases between the germline ends. Germline loops: CDR1 MDHEN, CDR2 SYDVKM. The CDR3 spans 16 residues. The CDR3 reads CASSAAGLYSNQPQHF. CDR3 nucleotides: TGTGCCAGCAGTGCGGCAGGATTATATAGCAATCAGCCCCAGCATTTT.

The CDR3 reads CASSQEVKTNYGYTF. CDR3 DNA sequence: TGCGCCAGCAGCCAGGAGGTTAAAACTAACTATGGCTACACCTTC. The chain carries TRBV4-1 and TRBJ1-2; no reliable D call. Per the germline V gene, CDR1 is MGHRA and CDR2 is YSYEKL. The CDR3 totals 15 residues. V lost 3 bases to trimming and J lost 0 bases, with 11 bases between them.

The J gene is TRBJ2-7, the V gene TRBV5-1, with D uncertain. Germline CDR1 reads SGHRS; CDR2 reads YFSETQ. The CDR3 is 14 residues long. V was trimmed by 0 bases and J by 2 bases, leaving 9 bases between them. The DNA for the CDR3 is TGCGCCAGCAGCTTGGTGGCAGACCCCTACGAGCAGTACTTC. As protein: CASSLVADPYEQYF. Based on the CDR3 plus reference TRBV5-1 and TRBJ2-7, the full variable domain is KAGVTQTPRYLIKTRGQQVTLSCSPISGHRSVSWYQQTPGQGLQFLFEYFSETQRNKGNFPGRFSGRQFSNSRSEMNVSTLELGDSALYLCASSLVADPYEQYFGPGTRLTVT.

The CDR3 region has the DNA TGTGCCAGCAGTTTAGCCCCCGTGGGAGCCTTTAATGAAAAACTGTTTTTT. Protein sequence: CASSLAPVGAFNEKLFF. The gene calls are TRBV28 and TRBJ1-4; D unresolved. The germline gives CDR1 MDHEN, CDR2 SYDVKM. The CDR3 consists of 17 residues. V was cut by 2 bases and J by 4 bases, with 17 bases left in between.

The V call is TRBV18, the J call TRBJ2-5; TRBD2 matches at 12 bases. This CDR3 contains 17 residues. Trimming at V came to 0 bases and at J to 3 bases, leaving 5 bases not matched to a gene. Germline CDR1 is KGHSH and CDR2 is LQKENI. CDR3 region: CASSPPSLAGGEETQYF. CDR3 in DNA: TGTGCCAGCTCACCACCTAGCCTAGCGGGAGGGGAAGAGACCCAGTACTTC.

The chain combines TRBV2 with TRBJ1-4; maybe TRBD1 (5 bases). Germline lookup yields CDR1 SNHLY and CDR2 FYNNEI. Trimming removed 4 bases from V and 4 bases from J, with 13 bases in between. The CDR3 runs to 15 residues. Written as DNA, the CDR3 is TGTGCCAGCAGTGCCCAGGGCGGAGATAATGAAAAACTGTTTTTT. Amino acid sequence: CASSAQGGDNEKLFF.

CDR3 loop: CASGDSQETQYF. The DNA of the CDR3 is TGTGCCAGCGGGGACAGCCAAGAGACCCAGTACTTC. The chain combines TRBV2 with TRBJ2-5; 7 bases map to TRBD1. This CDR3 is 12 amino acids long. V gave up 8 bases and J gave up 1 base; unmatched junction bases: 1. The germline CDR1 and CDR2 sequences are SNHLY and FYNNEI.

The chain is built from TRBV2 and TRBJ2-5, with a tentative D call TRBD2 (6 bases). The CDR3 is made up of 14 amino acids. CDR1 SNHLY and CDR2 FYNNEI come from the germline V gene. The V end was cut by 4 bases, the J end by 5 bases, with 14 bases between. CDR3 coding DNA: TGTGCCAGCAGTGTACTAGCAGGTGGGGAGACCCAGTACTTC. This encodes CASSVLAGGETQYF. The full variable domain, rest sourced from reference TRBV2 and TRBJ2-5, is EPEVTQTPSHQVTQMGQEVILRCVPISNHLYFYWYRQILGQKVEFLVSFYNNEISEKSEIFDDQFSVERPDGSNFTLKIRSTKLEDSAMYFCASSVLAGGETQYFGPGTRLLVL.

The rearrangement joins TRBV7-2 to TRBJ2-5; D not resolved. Trimming pared 4 bases from V and 5 bases from J, leaving 8 bases between. This CDR3 has 12 amino acids. Germline lookup yields CDR1 SGHTA and CDR2 FQGNSA. The CDR3 DNA reads TGTGCCAGCAGCTCCTCGCCCGAGACCCAGTACTTC. Translating gives CASSSSPETQYF.

The chain uses TRBV30 and TRBJ1-6; 9 positions agree with TRBD1. This CDR3 has 16 amino acids. J gave up 6 bases and V 2 bases, and 8 bases lay outside the gene matches. Germline CDR1 and CDR2: GTSNPN and SVGIG (reference sequence). CDR3 amino acids: CAWSSTGGYFNSPLHF. In nucleotides, the CDR3 is TGTGCCTGGAGTTCCACAGGGGGCTACTTTAATTCACCCCTCCACTTT.

This chain uses TRBV19 with TRBJ1-2, with TRBD1 as a possible D gene (6 bases). Looked up from germline, CDR1 is LNHDA and CDR2 is SQIVND (reference sequence). V was trimmed by 7 bases and J by 2 bases, leaving 17 bases between them. The CDR3 spans 15 residues. The CDR3 nucleotides read TGTGCCAGTACCGAACTTAGGGGGGGCAACTATGGCTACACCTTC. It specifies CASTELRGGNYGYTF.